A single sample is the source of the 22 T cell receptor beta chains below, sequenced in a study of T cells in localized non-small cell lung cancer. Clones were read by immunoSEQ multiplex PCR, and TCRdb kept only the in-frame ones, dropping some. The table has around 130,000 clones, more than 80% seen once. This specimen consisted of peripheral blood, obtained before any cancer treatment. These receptors originate from a female donor at least 60 years old with stage I lung adenocarcinoma.

The chain recombines TRBV29-1 with TRBJ2-3, with TRBD2 identical over 11 bases. CDR3 length equals 15 residues. The germline V gene has CDR1 SQVTM and CDR2 ANQGSEA. After removal of 6 bases from V and 3 bases from J, the junction contained 8 bases not matched to a gene. The DNA for the CDR3 is TGCAGCGTCGAACTAGCGGGAGATATGACAGATACGCAGTATTTT. It yields the protein CSVELAGDMTDTQYF.

The chain is built from TRBV21-1 and TRBJ1-5. TRBV21-1 is listed as a pseudogene. This CDR3 has 16 residues. The CDR3 loop is CASSKVWGSFCQPQHF. Written as DNA, the CDR3 is TGTGCCAGCAGCAAAGTCTGGGGTAGCTTCTGTCAGCCCCAGCATTTT.

The chain recombines TRBV27 with TRBJ2-1, with a weak D call TRBD2 (6 bases). The CDR3 is made up of 14 amino acids. Germline CDR1 and CDR2: MNHEY and SMNVEV (reference sequence). Trimming left V 7 bases short and J 8 bases short, with 18 bases between. CDR3 sequence: CASKTGLPLDEQFF. CDR3 bases: TGTGCCAGCAAAACGGGACTCCCGTTGGATGAGCAGTTCTTC.

This chain links TRBV7-3 with TRBJ2-1; D is undetermined. Germline lookup yields CDR1 SGHTA and CDR2 FQGTGA. The V gene lost 5 bases and the J gene lost 9 bases, with 17 bases spanning the gap. The CDR3 is 14 residues long. CDR3 protein: CASSPPQSLGEQFF. As DNA, the CDR3 is TGTGCCAGCAGCCCCCCACAAAGTCTGGGTGAGCAGTTCTTC.

This clone was found a few times. The chain has TRBV7-9 and TRBJ2-5; 9 bases are a match to TRBD1. The CDR3 length is 14 residues. The germline gives CDR1 SEHNR, CDR2 FQNEAQ (reference sequence). After removal of 5 bases from V and 5 bases from J, the junction contained 6 bases not matched to a gene. The CDR3 DNA reads TGTGCCAGCAGCCCGGGACAGGGAATCGAGACCCAGTACTTC. Amino acid sequence: CASSPGQGIETQYF.

This chain connects TRBV6-5 to TRBJ2-1; 7 nucleotides agree with TRBD2. CDR1 is MNHEY, CDR2 SVGAGI, per germline. Trimming removed 0 bases from V and 10 bases from J; junction bases left unmatched: 12. The CDR3 runs 16 residues. CDR3 sequence: CASSYSTVLWGGEQFF. The CDR3 nucleotides read TGTGCCAGCAGTTACTCAACGGTTTTGTGGGGGGGGGAGCAGTTCTTC.

This rearrangement joins TRBV19 to TRBJ2-2; 9 nucleotides match TRBD1. This CDR3 has 15 amino acids. V dropped 7 bases and J dropped 6; count of bases not matched to a gene: 9. Germline values: CDR1 LNHDA, CDR2 SQIVND (reference sequence). CDR3 in DNA: TGTGCCAGTAATTTGAACAGGGGGCTAGCCGGGGAGCTGTTTTTT. This encodes CASNLNRGLAGELFF. The variable domain in full, completed from reference TRBV19 and TRBJ2-2, reads DGGITQSPKYLFRKEGQNVTLSCEQNLNHDAMYWYRQDPGQGLRLIYYSQIVNDFQKGDIAEGYSVSREKKESFPLTVTSAQKNPTAFYLCASNLNRGLAGELFFGEGSRLTVL.

The V call is TRBV30, the J call TRBJ2-1; possible D gene TRBD2, 5 bases. This CDR3 spans 15 amino acids. Germline assignment: CDR1 GTSNPN and CDR2 SVGIG (reference sequence). Between the trimmed V and J ends, which lost 3 bases and 3 bases, there was a span of 15 bases. This CDR3 reads CAWRSVGGSYNEQFF. Written as DNA, the CDR3 is TGTGCCTGGAGATCCGTAGGAGGAAGCTACAATGAGCAGTTCTTC.

The chain recombines TRBV6-1 with TRBJ1-5; D gene unclear. The CDR3 consists of 14 residues. CDR1 is MNHNS, CDR2 SASEGT, per germline. V lost 2 bases to trimming and J lost 4 bases, with 9 bases between them. The CDR3 nucleotides are TGTGCCAGCAGTGAAAGGGTCGGAAATCAGCCCCAGCATTTT. Amino acid sequence: CASSERVGNQPQHF.

This sequence joins TRBV5-4 and TRBJ1-2, with D hard to call. V was clipped by 4 bases and J by 8 bases, with 12 bases between them. This CDR3 comprises 12 residues. Germline lookup yields CDR1 SGHNT and CDR2 YYREEE (reference sequence). The CDR3 sequence: CASSPGWKGYTF. The CDR3 DNA sequence: TGTGCCAGCAGCCCCGGATGGAAGGGCTACACCTTC.

The chain employs TRBV7-9 and TRBJ1-3; TRBD1 aligns across 8 bases. V was clipped by 5 bases and J by 4 bases; unmatched bases: 10. The CDR3 length is 16 residues. Looked up from germline, CDR1 is SEHNR and CDR2 is FQNEAQ (reference sequence). The CDR3 is CASSPRQGAGGNTIYF. The CDR3 region has the DNA TGTGCCAGCAGCCCGCGGCAGGGGGCAGGGGGAAACACCATATATTTT. The variable domain in full, completed from reference TRBV7-9 and TRBJ1-3, reads DTGVSQNPRHKITKRGQNVTFRCDPISEHNRLYWYRQTLGQGPEFLTYFQNEAQLEKSRLLSDRFSAERPKGSFSTLEIQRTEQGDSAMYLCASSPRQGAGGNTIYFGEGSWLTVV.

The chain couples TRBV5-1 to TRBJ2-3, with 7 bases identical to TRBD1. V lost 0 bases to trimming and J lost 3 bases; unmatched junction nucleotides: 13. There are 18 residues in the CDR3. Germline V lookup: CDR1 SGHRS, CDR2 YFSETQ. CDR3 nucleotides: TGCGCCAGCAGCTTGGCCGGGGCTTCTGGGACAGCGACAGATACGCAGTATTTT. It translates to CASSLAGASGTATDTQYF.

The V call is TRBV5-4, the J call TRBJ2-7, with TRBD2 as a possible D gene (7 bases). The CDR3 extends over 15 amino acids. V lost 4 bases to trimming and J lost 5 bases, with 19 bases between them. Germline V lookup: CDR1 SGHNT, CDR2 YYREEE (reference sequence). CDR3 region: CASSPVGRDKNEQYF. As DNA, the CDR3 is TGTGCCAGCAGCCCGGTTGGGAGGGACAAGAACGAGCAGTACTTC. Complete variable domain (other parts from reference TRBV5-4 and TRBJ2-7): ETGVTQSPTHLIKTRGQQVTLRCSSQSGHNTVSWYQQALGQGPQFIFQYYREEENGRGNFPPRFSGLQFPNYSSELNVNALELDDSALYLCASSPVGRDKNEQYFGPGTRLTVT.

The chain employs TRBV27 and TRBJ2-3, with TRBD2 matching over 9 bases. The CDR3 is 15 residues long. CDR1 and CDR2 (germline): MNHEY, SMNVEV (reference sequence). With 5 bases clipped from V and 5 bases from J, the junction kept 8 bases outside the gene matches. The DNA for the CDR3 is TGTGCCAGCAGTAGGCGGGAGGGCCGGATAGATACGCAGTATTTT. Amino acids: CASSRREGRIDTQYF.

V gene TRBV28 combines with J gene TRBJ2-7; a weak D match, TRBD1 (6 bases). V was trimmed by 7 bases and J by 1 base, leaving 11 bases between them. Germline V gives CDR1 MDHEN, CDR2 SYDVKM. CDR3 size: 13 residues. CDR3 DNA: TGTGCCAGCAACAGGGTTATGTCCTACGAGCAGTACTTC. As protein: CASNRVMSYEQYF.

As DNA, the CDR3 is TGTGCCTGGAGTGTATATTTTAATGGTCAGGGGCCGAACACTGAAGCTTTCTTT. Translated, it gives CAWSVYFNGQGPNTEAFF. The V call is TRBV30, the J call TRBJ1-1; a possible D gene is TRBD1 (6 bases). Trimming removed 0 bases from V and 1 base from J, with 21 bases in between. The CDR3 consists of 18 residues. From germline, CDR1 is GTSNPN and CDR2 SVGIG (reference sequence).

This CDR3 reads CASSLGTPGDSPLHF. In DNA, the CDR3 is TGCGCCAGCAGCTTGGGGACACCAGGCGATTCACCCCTCCACTTT. This chain connects TRBV5-1 to TRBJ1-6, with D possibly matching TRBD1 (5 bases). The CDR3 spans 15 residues. Germline lookup yields CDR1 SGHRS and CDR2 YFSETQ. Deletions cut 0 bases from V and 8 bases from J, with 12 bases between.

V and J are TRBV28 and TRBJ1-2; the D is unclear. Trimming left V 2 bases short and J 11 bases short, with 9 bases between. From germline, CDR1 is MDHEN and CDR2 SYDVKM. This CDR3 region has 11 residues. The CDR3 DNA sequence: TGTGCCAGCAGTTTAAATCGGGCTTACACCTTC. As protein: CASSLNRAYTF.

This clone is a singleton in its sample. The chain links TRBV4-1 to TRBJ2-7; D perhaps matches TRBD1 (5 bases). Germline V CDR1 and CDR2: MGHRA, YSYEKL. The CDR3 is made up of 14 amino acids. The ends were cut back, 6 bases at V and 3 bases at J, with 15 bases in the middle. The CDR3 nucleotides are TGCGCCAGCAGGCGTATAGACAGAAGCTACGAGCAGTACTTC. Its translation is CASRRIDRSYEQYF.

The genes are TRBV7-7 and TRBJ2-3; D is unresolved. The CDR3 runs to 14 residues. Trimming removed 0 bases at V and 2 bases at J, with 6 bases between. CDR1 and CDR2 (germline): SSHAT, FNYEAQ (reference sequence). The CDR3 bases are TGTGCCAGCAGCTTAGCCGGGTTCACAGATACGCAGTATTTT. Encoded protein: CASSLAGFTDTQYF.

This clone was detected once. V and J are TRBV20-1 and TRBJ2-5; D unclear. V gave up 3 bases and J gave up 4 bases, with 6 bases separating them. The CDR3 runs 11 residues. From germline, CDR1 is DFQATT and CDR2 SNEGSKA (reference sequence). The CDR3 coding sequence is TGCAGTGCTAGCGTGCGAGAGACCCAGTACTTC. Its translation is CSASVRETQYF.

A few counts support this clone. V and J are TRBV5-1 and TRBJ1-1, with a tentative D call TRBD1 (5 bases). The CDR3 is 13 residues long. Trimming pared 4 bases from V and 0 bases from J, leaving 7 bases between. From germline, CDR1 is SGHRS and CDR2 YFSETQ. The CDR3 region is CASSPQVNTEAFF. The CDR3 region has the DNA TGCGCCAGCAGCCCACAGGTGAACACTGAAGCTTTCTTT.